This TCR beta chain was found in a study of T cell changes during pregnancy in multiple sclerosis. Deletions cut 5 bases from V and 3 bases from J, with 10 bases between. Per germline, CDR1 MGHDK and CDR2 SYGVNS. The CDR3 contains 13 residues. Profiled with immunoSEQ multiplex PCR; TCRdb holds only in-frame clones, not every one. The top ten clones hold approximately 2.2% of a sample with 43,000 or so clones, approximately 92% of them seen once. Material: peripheral blood, obtained in the third trimester of pregnancy. The TCR sequence derives from a female donor with multiple sclerosis, enrolled in a pregnancy study. This sequence joins TRBV25-1 and TRBJ2-5, with TRBD2 as a possible D gene (5 bases). CDR3 DNA: TGTGCCAGCAGTCGTAGAGCGGAAGAGACCCAGTACTTC. This translates into CASSRRAEETQYF.